The 18 T cell receptor beta chains reported below all come from one sample, sequenced in a study of cytomegalovirus exposure and HLA in healthy donors. 60 Vbeta and 13 Jbeta primers were used in PCR. Here immunoSEQ multiplex PCR was the method, and the copy in TCRdb shows in-frame clones only, minus some. The data show about 120,000 clones, with about 79% seen just once and around 4.3% held by the top ten. The sequenced sample was PBMCs. All receptors derive from a man aged 25-40 years in good health and CMV-seropositive.

The chain links TRBV7-3 to TRBJ2-7; tentative D call: TRBD2 (5 bases). From germline, CDR1 is SGHTA and CDR2 FQGTGA. The CDR3 is made up of 13 amino acids. Trimming took 5 bases from V and 3 from J, leaving 11 bases between them. The DNA for the CDR3 is TGTGCCAGCAGCCCCGGACTGAACTACGAGCAGTACTTC. Protein product: CASSPGLNYEQYF.

V usage is TRBV5-6 and J usage is TRBJ1-5; the match to TRBD1 covers 8 bases. The CDR3 covers 15 residues. The junction had 5 bases not matched to a gene; V was cut back by 4 bases and J by 2 bases. CDR1 SGHDT and CDR2 YYEEEE come from the germline V gene. This CDR3 is CASSPGGAGNQPQHF. The CDR3 DNA reads TGTGCCAGCAGCCCAGGGGGCGCGGGCAATCAGCCCCAGCATTTT.

This clone turned up a few times. Written as DNA, the CDR3 is TGCGCCAGCAGCTTGGATAGCGGGGCCTCCTACAATGAGCAGTTCTTC. This codes for CASSLDSGASYNEQFF. The chain employs TRBV5-1 and TRBJ2-1; the match to TRBD2 covers 8 bases. CDR3 size: 16 residues. Germline values: CDR1 SGHRS, CDR2 YFSETQ. V shed 0 bases, J shed 0 bases, and the junction held 2 bases outside the gene matches. Variable domain in full (rest from reference TRBV5-1 and TRBJ2-1): KAGVTQTPRYLIKTRGQQVTLSCSPISGHRSVSWYQQTPGQGLQFLFEYFSETQRNKGNFPGRFSGRQFSNSRSEMNVSTLELGDSALYLCASSLDSGASYNEQFFGPGTRLTVL.

V is TRBV27 and J is TRBJ2-1; 11 nucleotides align to TRBD2. This CDR3 has 20 residues. Looked up from germline, CDR1 is MNHEY and CDR2 is SMNVEV (reference sequence). V gave up 5 bases and J gave up 0 bases; unmatched junction bases: 15. CDR3 nucleotides: TGTGCCAGCAGTCCAACCGGGACTAGCGGCTTCTCGGGCTCCTACAATGAGCAGTTCTTC. It translates to CASSPTGTSGFSGSYNEQFF.

For this clone: Sequence at one end of the junction differs from germline and may be a read error. The gene calls are TRBV7-9 and TRBJ1-2; no reliable D call. The CDR3 totals 10 residues. Germline-derived CDR1 and CDR2 are SEHNR and FQNEAQ (reference sequence). The CDR3: CSSSSVGYTF. Written as DNA, the CDR3 is TGTTCCAGCAGCTCGGTGGGCTACACCTTC.

The chain is built from TRBV15 and TRBJ2-7, with a weak D call TRBD1 (6 bases). V dropped 6 bases and J dropped 5 bases, with 14 bases sitting between them. The CDR3 loop spans 13 amino acids. Germline V gives CDR1 LNHNV, CDR2 YYDKDF (reference sequence). The CDR3 loop reads CATRQGSKNEQYF. Written as DNA, the CDR3 is TGTGCCACCAGACAGGGAAGTAAGAACGAGCAGTACTTC.

This chain links TRBV10-3 with TRBJ1-2, with 7 positions matching TRBD1. Looked up from germline, CDR1 is ENHRY and CDR2 is SYGVKD. CDR3 length: 13 residues. The trim removed 7 bases at V and 5 bases at J, leaving 7 bases unmatched. In DNA form, the CDR3 reads TGTGCCATCAAGGGGGCGCAGACGTATGGCTACACCTTC. It codes for CAIKGAQTYGYTF.

The V gene is TRBV29-1, the J gene TRBJ1-1, with D perhaps TRBD1 (5 bases). Per germline, CDR1 SQVTM and CDR2 ANQGSEA. This CDR3 spans 13 amino acids. Trimming pared 3 bases from V and 5 bases from J, leaving 13 bases between. Here the CDR3 reads CSVDRGGRTEAFF. CDR3 DNA sequence: TGCAGCGTTGACCGCGGGGGAAGGACTGAAGCTTTCTTT. The entire variable domain, with the rest obtained from reference TRBV29-1 and TRBJ1-1, is as follows: SAVISQKPSRDICQRGTSLTIQCQVDSQVTMMFWYRQQPGQSLTLIATANQGSEATYESGFVIDKFPISRPNLTFSTLTVSNMSPEDSSIYLCSVDRGGRTEAFFGQGTRLTVV.

The rearrangement joins TRBV27 to TRBJ2-7; tentative D call: TRBD1 (5 bases). The V end lost 5 bases, the J end lost 0 bases, and 11 bases lay between the germline ends. Germline V lookup: CDR1 MNHEY, CDR2 SMNVEV (reference sequence). This CDR3 is 14 amino acids long. CDR3 amino acids: CASSRQWSSYEQYF. Written as DNA, the CDR3 is TGTGCCAGCAGTAGACAGTGGAGCTCCTACGAGCAGTACTTC.

This chain connects TRBV11-3 to TRBJ2-7; D unresolved. This CDR3 contains 13 residues. V dropped 2 bases and J dropped 0 bases, with 5 bases sitting between them. Germline V lookup: CDR1 SGHNT, CDR2 YENEEA. The CDR3, as DNA: TGTGCCAGCAGCTTAACTCACTCCTACGAGCAGTACTTC. It yields the protein CASSLTHSYEQYF.

This clone was observed a handful of times. The chain carries TRBV18 and TRBJ1-2, with TRBD1 identical over 10 bases. With V trimmed by 1 base and J by 8 bases, 1 base remained unmatched. CDR3 length: 13 residues. CDR1 KGHSH and CDR2 LQKENI come from the germline V gene. The CDR3 bases are TGTGCCAGCTCACCACTGACAGGGGGCGGCTACACCTTC. Amino acids: CASSPLTGGGYTF.

V and J are TRBV27 and TRBJ1-2, with TRBD1 as a possible D gene (5 bases). V gave up 2 bases and J gave up 4 bases, with 17 bases separating them. Germline values: CDR1 MNHEY, CDR2 SMNVEV (reference sequence). The CDR3 spans 16 residues. CDR3 loop: CASSLIGREGSYGYTF. The CDR3 coding sequence is TGTGCCAGCAGTTTAATCGGCAGGGAGGGCTCCTATGGCTACACCTTC.

The chain carries TRBV19 and TRBJ1-1, with 7 nucleotides matching TRBD1. This CDR3 has 16 residues. Germline V CDR1 and CDR2: LNHDA, SQIVND (reference sequence). V lost 0 bases to trimming and J lost 3 bases; unmatched junction nucleotides: 7. CDR3 in amino acids: CASSIDEEQGYTEAFF. The CDR3, as DNA: TGTGCCAGTAGTATAGATGAGGAACAGGGGTACACTGAAGCTTTCTTT.

This clone was seen only a few times. J is TRBJ2-1 and V is TRBV19; D is perhaps TRBD2 (5 bases). This CDR3 has 16 residues. The V end was cut by 4 bases, the J end by 6 bases, with 19 bases between. Germline CDR1 and CDR2: LNHDA and SQIVND (reference sequence). The CDR3 DNA reads as TGTGCCAGTAGTAGCCCCCCGGGGTCGTTTTTCAATGAGCAGTTCTTC. Translated, it gives CASSSPPGSFFNEQFF.

J is TRBJ2-3 and V is TRBV4-2, with TRBD2 matching 7 bases. Germline CDR1 reads LGHNA; CDR2 reads YNFKEQ. Losses at the gene ends were 0 bases for V and 5 bases for J; bases not matched to a gene: 8. The CDR3 is 16 residues long. The DNA of the CDR3 is TGTGCCAGCAGCCAAGAAAGAGGGCCTAGCGGAGATACGCAGTATTTT. This encodes CASSQERGPSGDTQYF.

The J gene is TRBJ2-3, the V gene TRBV27; D gene ambiguous. V lost 6 bases, J lost 5 bases, and 12 bases lay in between. This CDR3 is 13 amino acids long. Looked up from germline, CDR1 is MNHEY and CDR2 is SMNVEV (reference sequence). The CDR3, as DNA: TGTGCCAGCAGATTAAAGAGGCGAGATACGCAGTATTTT. Protein sequence: CASRLKRRDTQYF.

The chain links TRBV19 to TRBJ1-1, with D possibly matching TRBD1 (6 bases). Between the trimmed V and J ends, which lost 8 bases and 4 bases, there was a span of 14 bases. Germline V gene data show CDR1 as LNHDA and CDR2 as SQIVND (reference sequence). The CDR3 spans 13 residues. The CDR3 region is CASSRGEGTEAFF. The CDR3 DNA reads as TGTGCCAGTTCGAGGGGGGAGGGCACTGAAGCTTTCTTT.

The rearrangement uses TRBV5-6 and TRBJ2-7; no firm D call. There are 13 residues in the CDR3. Germline V gives CDR1 SGHDT, CDR2 YYEEEE. Trimming removed 4 bases from V and 6 bases from J, with 14 bases in between. The CDR3 reads CASSEALRSEQYF. CDR3 DNA sequence: TGTGCCAGCAGCGAAGCTCTACGGTCCGAGCAGTACTTC.